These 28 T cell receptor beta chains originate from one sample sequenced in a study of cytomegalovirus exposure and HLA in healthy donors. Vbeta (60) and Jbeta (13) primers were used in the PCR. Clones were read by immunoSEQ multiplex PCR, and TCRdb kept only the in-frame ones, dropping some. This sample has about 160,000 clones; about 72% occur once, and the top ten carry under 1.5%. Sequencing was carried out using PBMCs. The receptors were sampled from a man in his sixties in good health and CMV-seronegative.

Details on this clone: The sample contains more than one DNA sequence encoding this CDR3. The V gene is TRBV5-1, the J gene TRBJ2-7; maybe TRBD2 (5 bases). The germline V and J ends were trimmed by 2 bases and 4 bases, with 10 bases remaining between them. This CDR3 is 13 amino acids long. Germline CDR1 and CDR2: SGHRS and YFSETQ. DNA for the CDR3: TGCGCCAGCAGCTTCGGGGTCTCTTACGAGCAGTACTTC. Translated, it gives CASSFGVSYEQYF.

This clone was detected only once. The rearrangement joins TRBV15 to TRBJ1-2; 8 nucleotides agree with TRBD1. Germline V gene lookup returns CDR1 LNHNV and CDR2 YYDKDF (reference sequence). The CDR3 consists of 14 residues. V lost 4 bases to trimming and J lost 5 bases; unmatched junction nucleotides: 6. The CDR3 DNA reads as TGTGCCACCAGCAAAGGACAGGGTGGATATGGCTACACCTTC. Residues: CATSKGQGGYGYTF. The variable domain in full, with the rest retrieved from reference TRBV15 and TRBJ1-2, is DAMVIQNPRYQVTQFGKPVTLSCSQTLNHNVMYWYQQKSSQAPKLLFHYYDKDFNNEADTPDNFQSRRPNTSFCFLDIRSPGLGDTAMYLCATSKGQGGYGYTFGSGTRLTVV.

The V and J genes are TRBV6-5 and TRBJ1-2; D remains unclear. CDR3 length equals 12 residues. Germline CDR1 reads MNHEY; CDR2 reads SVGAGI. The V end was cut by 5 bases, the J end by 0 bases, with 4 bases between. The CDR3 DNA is TGTGCCAGCAGTACAGCTAACTATGGCTACACCTTC. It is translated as CASSTANYGYTF.

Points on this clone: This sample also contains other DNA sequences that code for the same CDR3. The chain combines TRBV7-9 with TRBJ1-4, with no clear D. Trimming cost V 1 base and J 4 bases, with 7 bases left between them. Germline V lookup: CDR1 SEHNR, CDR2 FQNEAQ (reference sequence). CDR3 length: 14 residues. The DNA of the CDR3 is TGTGCCAGCAGCTTAGGGCAGATTAATGAAAAACTGTTTTTT. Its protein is CASSLGQINEKLFF.

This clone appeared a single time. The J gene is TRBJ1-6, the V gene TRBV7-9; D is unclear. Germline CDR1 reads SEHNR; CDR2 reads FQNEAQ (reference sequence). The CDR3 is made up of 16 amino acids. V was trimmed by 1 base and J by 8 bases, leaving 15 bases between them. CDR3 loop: CASSLGGPGLDSPLHF. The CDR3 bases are TGTGCCAGCAGCTTAGGAGGCCCCGGGTTAGATTCACCCCTCCACTTT. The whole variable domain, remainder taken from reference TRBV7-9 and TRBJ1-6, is DTGVSQNPRHKITKRGQNVTFRCDPISEHNRLYWYRQTLGQGPEFLTYFQNEAQLEKSRLLSDRFSAERPKGSFSTLEIQRTEQGDSAMYLCASSLGGPGLDSPLHFGNGTRLTVT.

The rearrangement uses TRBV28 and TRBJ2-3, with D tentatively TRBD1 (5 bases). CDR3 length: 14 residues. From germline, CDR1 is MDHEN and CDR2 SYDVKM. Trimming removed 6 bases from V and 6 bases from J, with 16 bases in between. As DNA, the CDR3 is TGTGCCAGCAGCGATCCCCAGGGTGGGGATACGCAGTATTTT. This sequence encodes CASSDPQGGDTQYF.

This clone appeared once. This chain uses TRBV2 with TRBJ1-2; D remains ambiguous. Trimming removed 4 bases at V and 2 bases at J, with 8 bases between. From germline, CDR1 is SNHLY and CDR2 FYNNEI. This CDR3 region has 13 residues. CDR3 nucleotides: TGTGCCAGCAGTGCTCGCGGAAACTATGGCTACACCTTC. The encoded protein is CASSARGNYGYTF. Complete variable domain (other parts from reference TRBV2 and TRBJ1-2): EPEVTQTPSHQVTQMGQEVILRCVPISNHLYFYWYRQILGQKVEFLVSFYNNEISEKSEIFDDQFSVERPDGSNFTLKIRSTKLEDSAMYFCASSARGNYGYTFGSGTRLTVV.

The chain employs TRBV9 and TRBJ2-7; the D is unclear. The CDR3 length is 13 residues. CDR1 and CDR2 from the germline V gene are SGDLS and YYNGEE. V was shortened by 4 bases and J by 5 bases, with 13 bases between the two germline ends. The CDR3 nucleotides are TGTGCCAGCAGCCCCCTCTTGGCCCACGAGCAGTACTTC. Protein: CASSPLLAHEQYF.

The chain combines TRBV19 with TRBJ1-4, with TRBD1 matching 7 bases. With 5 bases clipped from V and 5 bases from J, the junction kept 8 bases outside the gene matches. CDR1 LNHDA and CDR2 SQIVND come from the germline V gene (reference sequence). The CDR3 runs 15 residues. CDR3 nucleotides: TGTGCCAGTAGTCCCCGGGACAGACAAAATGAAAAACTGTTTTTT. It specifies CASSPRDRQNEKLFF.

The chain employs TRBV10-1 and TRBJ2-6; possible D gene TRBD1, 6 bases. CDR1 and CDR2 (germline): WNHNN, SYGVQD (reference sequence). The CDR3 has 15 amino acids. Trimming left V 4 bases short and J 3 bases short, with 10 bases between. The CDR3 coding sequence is TGCGCCAGCAGTGTTTCAGGGGATGGGGCCAACGTCCTGACTTTC. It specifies CASSVSGDGANVLTF.

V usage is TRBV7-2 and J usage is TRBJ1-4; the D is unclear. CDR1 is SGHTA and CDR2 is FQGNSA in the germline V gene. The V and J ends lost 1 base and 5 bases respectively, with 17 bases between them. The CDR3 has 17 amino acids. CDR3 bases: TGTGCCAGCAGCTTAGAGACCAACCCGAGGATGAATGAAAAACTGTTTTTT. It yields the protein CASSLETNPRMNEKLFF.

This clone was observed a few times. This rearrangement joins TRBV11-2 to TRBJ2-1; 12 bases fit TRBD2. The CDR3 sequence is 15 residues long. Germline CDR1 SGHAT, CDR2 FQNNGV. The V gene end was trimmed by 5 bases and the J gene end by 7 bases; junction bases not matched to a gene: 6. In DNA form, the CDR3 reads TGTGCCAGCAGCCTACCCGGACTAGCGGGAAATGAGCAGTTCTTC. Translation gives CASSLPGLAGNEQFF.

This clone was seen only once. CDR3: CASSQSGQGYEQYF. CDR3 in DNA: TGTGCCAGCTCGCAGTCGGGACAGGGCTACGAGCAGTACTTC. V gene TRBV18 combines with J gene TRBJ2-7; 9 nucleotides match TRBD1. CDR3 length: 14 amino acids. V gave up 6 bases and J gave up 3 bases; unmatched junction bases: 6. The germline CDR1 and CDR2 sequences are KGHSH and LQKENI.

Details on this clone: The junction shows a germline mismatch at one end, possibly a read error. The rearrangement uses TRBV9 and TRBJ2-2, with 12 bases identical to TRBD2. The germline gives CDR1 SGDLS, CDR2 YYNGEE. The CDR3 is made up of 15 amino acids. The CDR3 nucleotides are TGTGCCAGCAGCAGGACTAGCGGGAACATCGGGGAGCTGTTTTTT. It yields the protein CASSRTSGNIGELFF.

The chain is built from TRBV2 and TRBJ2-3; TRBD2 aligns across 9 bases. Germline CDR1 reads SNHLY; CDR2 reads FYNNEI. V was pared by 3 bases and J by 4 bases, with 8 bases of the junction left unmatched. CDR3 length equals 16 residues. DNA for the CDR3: TGTGCCAGCAGTGAGGGCGGGGGGGCCAGTTCAGATACGCAGTATTTT. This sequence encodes CASSEGGGASSDTQYF.

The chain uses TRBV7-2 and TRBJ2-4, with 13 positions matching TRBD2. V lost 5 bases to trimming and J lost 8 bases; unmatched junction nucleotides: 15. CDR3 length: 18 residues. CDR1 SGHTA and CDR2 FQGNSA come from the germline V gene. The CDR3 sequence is CASSPAPPLAGGPDIQYF. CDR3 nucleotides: TGTGCCAGCAGCCCAGCTCCCCCACTAGCGGGGGGGCCGGACATTCAGTACTTC.

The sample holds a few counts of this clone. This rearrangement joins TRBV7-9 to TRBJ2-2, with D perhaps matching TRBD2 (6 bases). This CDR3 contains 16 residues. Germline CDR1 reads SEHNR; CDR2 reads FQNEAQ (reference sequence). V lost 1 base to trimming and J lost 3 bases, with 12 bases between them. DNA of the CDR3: TGTGCCAGCAGCTTAGGAGTGACTAGGGACACCGGGGAGCTGTTTTTT. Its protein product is CASSLGVTRDTGELFF.

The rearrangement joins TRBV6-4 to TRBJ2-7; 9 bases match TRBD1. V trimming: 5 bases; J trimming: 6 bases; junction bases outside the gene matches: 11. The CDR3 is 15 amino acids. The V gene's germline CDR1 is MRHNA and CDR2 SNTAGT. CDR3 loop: CASSRDRALVAEQYF. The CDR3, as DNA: TGTGCCAGCAGTCGGGACAGGGCGCTGGTAGCCGAGCAGTACTTC.

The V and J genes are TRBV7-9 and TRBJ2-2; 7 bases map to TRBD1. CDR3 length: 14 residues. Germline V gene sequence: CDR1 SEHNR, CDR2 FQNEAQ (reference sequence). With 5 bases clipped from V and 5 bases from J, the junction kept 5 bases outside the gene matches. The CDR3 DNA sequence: TGTGCCAGCAGCGTCAGGGGGTCGACCGGGGAGCTGTTTTTT. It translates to CASSVRGSTGELFF.

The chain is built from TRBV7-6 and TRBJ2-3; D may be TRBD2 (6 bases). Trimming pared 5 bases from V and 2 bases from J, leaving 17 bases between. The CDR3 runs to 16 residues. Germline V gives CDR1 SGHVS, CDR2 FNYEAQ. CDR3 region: CASSLGGTAHTDTQYF. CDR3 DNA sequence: TGTGCCAGCAGCCTGGGGGGTACAGCCCACACAGATACGCAGTATTTT.

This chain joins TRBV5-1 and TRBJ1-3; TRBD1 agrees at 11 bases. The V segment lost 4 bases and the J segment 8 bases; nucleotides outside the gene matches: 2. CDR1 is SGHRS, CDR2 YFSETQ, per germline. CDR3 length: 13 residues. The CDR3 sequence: CASSPGQGDTIYF. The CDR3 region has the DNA TGCGCCAGCAGCCCGGGACAGGGGGACACCATATATTTT. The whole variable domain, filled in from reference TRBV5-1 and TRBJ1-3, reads KAGVTQTPRYLIKTRGQQVTLSCSPISGHRSVSWYQQTPGQGLQFLFEYFSETQRNKGNFPGRFSGRQFSNSRSEMNVSTLELGDSALYLCASSPGQGDTIYFGEGSWLTVV.

CDR3 amino acids: CASKPTDLLAKNIQYF. In DNA form, the CDR3 reads TGTGCCAGCAAACCGACAGACCTACTAGCCAAAAACATTCAGTACTTC. This chain joins TRBV2 and TRBJ2-4; tentatively, D is TRBD1 (5 bases). V lost 7 bases, J lost 0 bases, and 16 bases lay in between. The length of the CDR3 is 16 residues. CDR1 and CDR2 (germline): SNHLY, FYNNEI.

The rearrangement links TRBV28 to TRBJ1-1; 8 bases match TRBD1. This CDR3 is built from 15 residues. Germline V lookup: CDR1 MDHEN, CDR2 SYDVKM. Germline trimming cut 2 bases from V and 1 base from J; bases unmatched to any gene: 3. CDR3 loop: CASSLGTGGNTEAFF. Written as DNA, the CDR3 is TGTGCCAGCAGTTTAGGTACAGGGGGGAACACTGAAGCTTTCTTT.

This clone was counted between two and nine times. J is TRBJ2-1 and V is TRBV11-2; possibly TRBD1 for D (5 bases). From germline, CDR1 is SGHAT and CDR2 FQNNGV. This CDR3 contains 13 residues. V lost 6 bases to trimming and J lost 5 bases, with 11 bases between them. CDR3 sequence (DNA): TGTGCCAGCAGGGTGGGGCTTGACAATGAGCAGTTCTTC. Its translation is CASRVGLDNEQFF.

The CDR3 is CASSTRQGPGNTIYF. Here the CDR3 DNA reads TGTGCCAGCAGCACCCGACAGGGTCCTGGAAACACCATATATTTT. V and J are TRBV7-2 and TRBJ1-3, with 7 bases lining up with TRBD1. CDR1 and CDR2 from the germline V gene are SGHTA and FQGNSA. The CDR3 has 15 amino acids. Unmatched junction bases numbered 6, after V lost 5 bases and J lost 2 bases. The variable domain in full, with the rest retrieved from reference TRBV7-2 and TRBJ1-3, is GAGVSQSPSNKVTEKGKDVELRCDPISGHTALYWYRQSLGQGLEFLIYFQGNSAPDKSGLPSDRFSAERTGGSVSTLTIQRTQQEDSAVYLCASSTRQGPGNTIYFGEGSWLTVV.

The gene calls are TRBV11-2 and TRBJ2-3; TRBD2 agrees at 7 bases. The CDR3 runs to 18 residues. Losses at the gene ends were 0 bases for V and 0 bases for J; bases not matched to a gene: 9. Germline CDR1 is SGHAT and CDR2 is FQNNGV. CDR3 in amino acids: CASSLDLTLAASTDTQYF. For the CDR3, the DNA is TGTGCCAGCAGCTTAGATCTAACCCTAGCGGCTAGCACAGATACGCAGTATTTT. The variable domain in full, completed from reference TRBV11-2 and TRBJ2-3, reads EAGVAQSPRYKIIEKRQSVAFWCNPISGHATLYWYQQILGQGPKLLIQFQNNGVVDDSQLPKDRFSAERLKGVDSTLKIQPAKLEDSAVYLCASSLDLTLAASTDTQYFGPGTRLTVL.

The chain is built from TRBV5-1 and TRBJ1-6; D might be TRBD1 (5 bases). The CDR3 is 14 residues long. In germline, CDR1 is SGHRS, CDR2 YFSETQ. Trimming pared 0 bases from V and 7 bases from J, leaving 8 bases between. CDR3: CASSLDRRNSPLHF. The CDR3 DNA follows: TGCGCCAGCAGCTTGGACAGGCGGAATTCACCCCTCCACTTT.

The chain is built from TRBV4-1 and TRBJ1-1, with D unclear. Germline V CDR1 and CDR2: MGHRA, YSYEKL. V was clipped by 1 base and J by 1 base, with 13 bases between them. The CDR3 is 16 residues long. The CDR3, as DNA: TGCGCCAGCAGCCAAGTACCCCCCCGAGGGAACACTGAAGCTTTCTTT. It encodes CASSQVPPRGNTEAFF.